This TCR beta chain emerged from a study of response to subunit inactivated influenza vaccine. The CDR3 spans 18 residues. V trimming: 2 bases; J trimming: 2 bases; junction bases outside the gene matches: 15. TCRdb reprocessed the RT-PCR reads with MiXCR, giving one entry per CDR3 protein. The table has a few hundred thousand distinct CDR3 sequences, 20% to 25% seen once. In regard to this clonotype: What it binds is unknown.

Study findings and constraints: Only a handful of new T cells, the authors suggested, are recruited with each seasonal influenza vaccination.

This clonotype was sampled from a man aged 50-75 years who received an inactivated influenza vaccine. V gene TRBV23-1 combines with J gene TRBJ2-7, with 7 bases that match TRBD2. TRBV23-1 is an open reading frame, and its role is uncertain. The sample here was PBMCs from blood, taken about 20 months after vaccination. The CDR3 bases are TGCGCCAGCAGTCAAACTATTAGTGTTGGGAGGGTAACCTACGAGCAGTACTTC. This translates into CASSQTISVGRVTYEQYF.